The TCR beta chain described here comes from a study of cytomegalovirus exposure and HLA in healthy donors. The junction had 6 bases not matched to a gene; V was cut back by 7 bases and J by 2 bases. There are 15 residues in the CDR3. CDR1 SNHLY and CDR2 FYNNEI come from the germline V gene. The primer mix had 60 Vbeta and 13 Jbeta primers. Profiled with immunoSEQ multiplex PCR; TCRdb holds only in-frame clones, not every one. Of roughly 130,000 clones detected, 75% to 85% appear once; the ten largest clones hold around 11%. This sequence was found in a male donor in good health and CMV-seropositive. V is TRBV2 and J is TRBJ2-3, with 10 bases aligning to TRBD1. Sequences were obtained from PBMCs. CDR3 in DNA: TGTGCCAGCAAGGCGACAGGGGGCTCCACAGATACGCAGTATTTT. This sequence encodes CASKATGGSTDTQYF. Looking up the rest from reference TRBV2 and TRBJ2-3 gives the full variable domain: EPEVTQTPSHQVTQMGQEVILRCVPISNHLYFYWYRQILGQKVEFLVSFYNNEISEKSEIFDDQFSVERPDGSNFTLKIRSTKLEDSAMYFCASKATGGSTDTQYFGPGTRLTVL.